These T cell receptor beta chains were read from a single sample in a study of blood T cells in healthy people across ages. TCRdb re-called the 5' RACE reads through MiXCR, storing one row per CDR3 protein. The sample has approximately 1.5 million distinct CDR3 sequences; 40% to 45% are singletons. The sequenced material came from blood. These receptors all stem from a woman in her late teens or twenties in good health. The CDR3 runs from the conserved cysteine through the conserved F or W. A D gene is named only where the DNA matches it firmly. Where a row states a size, it is once, few, many or the class of an expanded clone; other rows omit it.

D gene,V gene,J gene,clone size,CDR3 DNA,CDR3 protein
TRBD1,TRBV27,TRBJ2-1,few,TGTGCCAGCAGTTTATTAGGAACAGGGGGGCAGTTCTTC,CASSLLGTGGQFF
.,TRBV28,TRBJ1-6,many,TGTGCCAGCAGTTTAGCGGGAGCCTATAATTCACCCCTCCACTTT,CASSLAGAYNSPLHF
.,TRBV4-1,TRBJ1-4,.,TGCACCAGCAGCCAAGGACGAAAACTGTTTTTT,CTSSQGRKLFF
TRBD2,TRBV3-1,TRBJ2-5,few,TGTGCCAGCAGTCCTTGGTCACTAGCGGACCAAGAGACCCAGTACTTC,CASSPWSLADQETQYF
.,TRBV29-1,TRBJ2-7,.,TGCAGCGTTGCAAAGAAATCGACAGGACGGACCTACGAGCAGTACTTC,CSVAKKSTGRTYEQYF
.,TRBV27,TRBJ1-2,.,TGTGCCAGCAGTCCCCCGGGACGGGGCTCTAACTACACCTTC,CASSPPGRGSNYTF
.,TRBV4-3,TRBJ1-6,few,TGCGCCAGCAGCCAAGATTACCAGGTCTATAATTCACCCCTCCACTTT,CASSQDYQVYNSPLHF
.,TRBV20-1,TRBJ1-2,few,TGCAGTGCTAGAGGCAGGGGCATCTATGGCTACACCTTC,CSARGRGIYGYTF
TRBD2,TRBV7-9,TRBJ2-5,few,TGTGCCAGCAGCTTCCCGGGACTAGCGGGGGGGCGTTCACGAGAGACCCAGTACTTC,CASSFPGLAGGRSRETQYF
.,TRBV12-3/TRBV12-4,TRBJ1-2,.,TGTGCCAGCAGTGACCTTGGTGGATCTAGCACCTTC,CASSDLGGSSTF
TRBD2,TRBV7-2,TRBJ2-5,.,TGTGCCAGCAGCTTTTATACTAGCGGCCAAGAGACCCAGTACTTC,CASSFYTSGQETQYF
.,TRBV7-8,TRBJ2-5,.,TGTGCCAGCGTCGCGGGACGGTGGGCTGGCAATGAGCAGTACTTC,CASVAGRWAGNEQYF
TRBD1,TRBV29-1,TRBJ2-3,.,TGCAGCGTTGAGAGGGGGCAGGGAGATACGCAGTATTTT,CSVERGQGDTQYF
TRBD1,TRBV4-3,TRBJ1-3,once,TGCGCCAGCAGCCAAGAAGGGACAGGTTTCTCTGGAAACACCATATATTTT,CASSQEGTGFSGNTIYF
TRBD2,TRBV11-2,TRBJ2-4,few,TGTGCCAGCAGCTTAAGGTCGACTAGCGGGGAACTAGCCAAAAACATTCAGTACTTC,CASSLRSTSGELAKNIQYF
.,TRBV10-3,TRBJ2-5,.,TGTGCCATCAGAGGGGGTGGTTCCGGAGAAGAGACCCAGTACTTC,CAIRGGGSGEETQYF
.,TRBV7-2,TRBJ1-2,.,TGTGCCAGCAGCTTATTGTTGGGCAACAGGGACTATGGCTACACCTTC,CASSLLLGNRDYGYTF